The 28 T cell receptor beta chains below come from one sample, sequenced in a study of T cells in women clearing cervical HPV infection. Profiled with immunoSEQ multiplex PCR; TCRdb holds only in-frame clones, not every one. In all, the sample yields roughly 18,000 clones. The sample consisted of blood buffy coat. These TCRs come from a woman aged 18 to 69 with a cervical HPV16 infection that either progressed to CIN3+ or cleared (not recorded which).

Of note for this clone: The read ends 3 residues shy of where the CDR3 ends; the end is completed using the germline J gene. This chain connects TRBV11-2 to TRBJ1-1; D is unclear. V was shortened by 2 bases and J by 1 base, with 8 bases between the two germline ends. The CDR3 is 14 amino acids. CDR1 SGHAT and CDR2 FQNNGV come from the germline V gene. The CDR3 protein is CASSLFSQNTEAFF. Incomplete CDR3 DNA: TGTGCCAGCAGCTTATTCAGTCAGAACACTGAA.

Comment on this clone: The CDR3 end falls 3 residues outside the read, so it is completed with the germline J gene. The rearrangement uses TRBV27 and TRBJ2-5; TRBD2 might be the D (6 bases). Germline loops: CDR1 MNHEY, CDR2 SMNVEV (reference sequence). This CDR3 spans 15 amino acids. Trimming took off 4 bases at V and 2 bases at J, with 14 bases between the two ends. CDR3 sequence: CASSSQSSAQETQYF. Partial CDR3 DNA: TGTGCCAGCAGTTCCCAATCTAGCGCACAAGAGACC.

Concerning this clone: The read terminates 3 residues ahead of where the CDR3 ends, so the germline J gene completes it. This rearrangement joins TRBV6-1 to TRBJ1-6; 7 bases fit TRBD1. The CDR3 totals 13 residues. Germline CDR1 reads MNHNS; CDR2 reads SASEGT. V was pared by 4 bases and J by 10 bases, with 4 bases of the junction left unmatched. The CDR3: CASSVTGESPLHF. The sequenced part of the CDR3 DNA is TGTGCCAGCAGTGTTACAGGGGAATCACCC.

In regard to this clone: The read terminates 3 residues before the CDR3 end, so the remaining end is supplied by the germline J gene. The chain joins TRBV19 to TRBJ1-6; no firm D call. The CDR3 extends over 12 amino acids. V gave up 5 bases and J gave up 9 bases, with 8 bases separating them. Germline-derived CDR1 and CDR2 are LNHDA and SQIVND (reference sequence). The CDR3 DNA, read in part, is TGTGCCAGTAGTTACAGTGGTTCACCC. It encodes CASSYSGSP. The full CDR3 protein is CASSYSGSPLHF.

About this clone itself: The CDR3 goes on 3 residues after the read ends, and that part is filled in from the germline J gene. The chain carries TRBV29-1 and TRBJ1-2, with D perhaps matching TRBD1 (5 bases). The V gene lost 3 bases and the J gene lost 1 base, with 12 bases spanning the gap. This CDR3 is 14 amino acids long. Germline V gene lookup returns CDR1 SQVTM and CDR2 ANQGSEA. CDR3 loop: CSVESGVLNYGYTF. The CDR3 bases that were read are TGCAGCGTTGAGTCGGGGGTACTTAACTATGGC. The entire variable domain, with the rest obtained from reference TRBV29-1 and TRBJ1-2, is as follows: SAVISQKPSRDICQRGTSLTIQCQVDSQVTMMFWYRQQPGQSLTLIATANQGSEATYESGFVIDKFPISRPNLTFSTLTVSNMSPEDSSIYLCSVESGVLNYGYTFGSGTRLTVV.

Comment on this clone: The CDR3 is cut off 3 residues early in the read; its end comes from the germline J gene. This chain connects TRBV9 to TRBJ2-3, with a weak D call TRBD1 (6 bases). In germline, CDR1 is SGDLS, CDR2 YYNGEE. V was cut by 1 base and J by 6 bases, with 12 bases left in between. The CDR3 extends over 14 amino acids. Incomplete CDR3 DNA: TGTGCCAGCAGCGTACACCCAGGGGCGGATACG. Translating it yields CASSVHPGADT. The CDR3, in full, reads CASSVHPGADTQYF.

Notes on this clone: Read coverage stops 3 residues before the CDR3 terminus; the germline J gene supplies the remainder. V gene TRBV20-1 combines with J gene TRBJ1-4; D perhaps matches TRBD1 (6 bases). Germline values: CDR1 DFQATT, CDR2 SNEGSKA (reference sequence). V was pared by 0 bases and J by 2 bases, with 10 bases between. The CDR3 is 15 residues long. The DNA read from the CDR3 is TGCAGTGCTAGAGATACCGACAGGACTAATGAAAAA. Translation: CSARDTDRTNEK. The entire CDR3 protein is CSARDTDRTNEKLFF.

In the case of this clone: The read gets to within 3 residues of the CDR3 end, and the germline J gene fills in the rest. This chain connects TRBV10-3 to TRBJ1-5, with D unresolved. The V gene lost 0 bases and the J gene lost 6 bases, with 9 bases spanning the gap. CDR1 is ENHRY and CDR2 is SYGVKD in the germline V gene. CDR3 length: 14 residues. The CDR3 loop reads CAISESRAPQPQHF. The covered CDR3 bases are TGTGCCATCAGTGAGTCAAGGGCTCCTCAGCCC.

For this clone: The read falls 3 residues short of the CDR3 end, and the missing part is taken from the germline J gene. V and J are TRBV12-3 or TRBV12-4 and TRBJ1-1; the match to TRBD1 covers 8 bases. The CDR3 totals 13 residues. The junction had 5 bases not matched to a gene; V was cut back by 8 bases and J by 3 bases. Incomplete CDR3 DNA: TGTGCCAGCTCCAACAGGGGGTACACTGAA. This gives the protein CASSNRGYTE. In full, the CDR3 is CASSNRGYTEAFF.

Points on this clone: The read ends 3 residues early relative to the CDR3; the germline J gene fills the gap. V usage is TRBV30 and J usage is TRBJ2-2; D perhaps matches TRBD2 (5 bases). The V end lost 0 bases, the J end lost 6 bases, and 14 bases lay between the germline ends. CDR1 and CDR2 from the germline V gene are GTSNPN and SVGIG (reference sequence). CDR3 size: 15 residues. CDR3 bases read: TGTGCCTGGAGTGTATGGGGTCTAGCTTCCGGGGAG. Translating gives CAWSVWGLASGE. The CDR3 in full is CAWSVWGLASGELFF.

With regard to this clone: The CDR3 extends 3 residues past the end of the read, so its final part is completed from the germline J gene. The chain combines TRBV6-1 with TRBJ2-3; 9 nucleotides agree with TRBD2. Germline loops: CDR1 MNHNS, CDR2 SASEGT. V lost 4 bases, J lost 5 bases, and 13 bases stayed unmatched. The CDR3 runs to 17 residues. The CDR3 is CASSVAASGDLEDTQYF. The CDR3 bases that were read are TGTGCCAGCAGTGTAGCGGCTAGCGGGGACCTGGAAGATACG.

A note on this clone: Read coverage stops 3 residues before the CDR3 terminus; the germline J gene supplies the remainder. The chain combines TRBV20-1 with TRBJ2-7; D may be TRBD2 (6 bases). Germline V lookup: CDR1 DFQATT, CDR2 SNEGSKA (reference sequence). The CDR3 is 16 residues long. Trimming stripped 1 base from V and 0 bases from J, with 16 bases between. The CDR3 spells CSARAPLGRGSYEQYF. The covered CDR3 bases are TGCAGTGCTAGAGCGCCCCTGGGGCGGGGCTCCTACGAG.

About this clone itself: The CDR3 end falls 3 residues outside the read, so it is completed with the germline J gene. The V and J genes are TRBV18 and TRBJ1-2, with 8 nucleotides matching TRBD1. V was pared by 5 bases and J by 4 bases, with 9 bases of the junction left unmatched. This CDR3 has 15 amino acids. Germline V gene lookup returns CDR1 KGHSH and CDR2 LQKENI. The CDR3 region is CASSSGQGRVYGYTF. The covered CDR3 bases are TGTGCCAGCTCATCAGGACAGGGCCGGGTCTATGGC.

With respect to this clone: The CDR3 is cut off 3 residues early in the read; its end comes from the germline J gene. J is TRBJ2-3 and V is TRBV7-9, with a weak D call TRBD2 (5 bases). The germline V and J ends were trimmed by 5 bases and 5 bases, with 11 bases remaining between them. This CDR3 is built from 13 residues. Germline CDR1 is SEHNR and CDR2 is FQNEAQ (reference sequence). Partial CDR3 DNA: TGTGCCAGCAGCGTGAGGACTGGAGATACG. Its protein product is CASSVRTGDT. The entire CDR3 is CASSVRTGDTQYF. Full variable domain (remainder filled in from reference TRBV7-9 and TRBJ2-3): DTGVSQNPRHKITKRGQNVTFRCDPISEHNRLYWYRQTLGQGPEFLTYFQNEAQLEKSRLLSDRFSAERPKGSFSTLEIQRTEQGDSAMYLCASSVRTGDTQYFGPGTRLTVL.

Incomplete CDR3 DNA: TGCAGTGCTAGAGAACAGGACGCTCAGCCC. Translation: CSAREQDAQP. From start to end, the CDR3 is CSAREQDAQPQHF. This chain uses TRBV20-1 with TRBJ1-5, with D perhaps matching TRBD1 (5 bases). The CDR3 end falls 3 residues outside the read, so it is completed with the germline J gene. CDR3 size: 13 residues. The germline gives CDR1 DFQATT, CDR2 SNEGSKA (reference sequence). The ends were cut back, 0 bases at V and 6 bases at J, with 9 bases in the middle.

A note on this clone: The missing CDR3 end, 3 residues past where the read stops, is filled in from the germline J gene. V and J are TRBV5-1 and TRBJ2-5; 10 positions agree with TRBD2. Trimming removed 0 bases from V and 4 bases from J; junction bases left unmatched: 9. Germline CDR1 SGHRS, CDR2 YFSETQ. This CDR3 comprises 17 residues. The CDR3 loop reads CASSLGLAGDLGETQYF. The sequenced part of the CDR3 DNA is TGCGCCAGCAGCTTGGGGCTAGCGGGAGATTTGGGAGAGACC.

As regards this clone: The read terminates 3 residues ahead of where the CDR3 ends, so the germline J gene completes it. The chain couples TRBV9 to TRBJ2-3; 7 bases match TRBD2. This CDR3 is 17 amino acids long. The germline V gene encodes CDR1 SGDLS and CDR2 YYNGEE. The ends lost 0 bases at V and 0 bases at J; junction bases unmatched: 7. The CDR3 protein is CASSVGILGGSTDTQYF. CDR3 DNA, as far as it was read: TGTGCCAGCAGCGTAGGTATTCTGGGGGGGAGCACAGATACG.

Note on this clone: The read halts 3 residues ahead of the CDR3 end, with the missing end drawn from the germline J gene. V gene TRBV30 combines with J gene TRBJ1-6; weak D call: TRBD1 (6 bases). CDR1 and CDR2 (germline): GTSNPN, SVGIG (reference sequence). The CDR3 has 13 amino acids. CDR3 DNA, as far as it was read: TGTGCCTGGGGGGATTGGGGGCGACGGCCC. It encodes CAWGDWGRRP. The CDR3 in its entirety is CAWGDWGRRPLHF.

Concerning this clone: With the read ending 3 residues before the CDR3 end, the germline J gene is used to fill in that end. The V gene is TRBV29-1, the J gene TRBJ2-5; TRBD2 is a possible D gene (6 bases). The germline V gene encodes CDR1 SQVTM and CDR2 ANQGSEA. The CDR3 is 14 residues long. Deletions cut 2 bases from V and 5 bases from J, with 15 bases between. CDR3 DNA (partial): TGCAGCGTTGAACTTGGAGGGCTCCGGGAGACC. The encoded protein is CSVELGGLRET. The full CDR3 is CSVELGGLRETQYF.

CDR3 DNA, as far as it was read: TGTGCCAGCAGTTTAGGCGGAAACACCGGGGAG. Encoded protein: CASSLGGNTGE. The whole CDR3 protein reads CASSLGGNTGELFF. This sequence joins TRBV28 and TRBJ2-2; D gene uncertain. The read ends 3 residues before the CDR3 terminus; that terminus is restored from the germline J gene. V was trimmed by 2 bases and J by 2 bases, leaving 6 bases between them. This CDR3 spans 14 amino acids. CDR1 is MDHEN and CDR2 is SYDVKM in the germline V gene.

On this clone itself: At one end, the junction sequence differs from germline, possibly due to a read error. The CDR3 end falls 3 residues outside the read, so it is completed with the germline J gene. This sample also contains other DNA sequences that code for the same CDR3. The chain carries TRBV29-1 and TRBJ1-1; TRBD1 agrees at 8 bases. The germline V gene has CDR1 SQVTM and CDR2 ANQGSEA. There are 15 residues in the CDR3. The CDR3 loop reads CSVAPSGQGGTEAFF. CDR3 DNA, as far as it was read: TGCAGCGTTGCCCCTTCTGGACAGGGTGGGACTGAG.

In the case of this clone: The read falls 3 residues short of the CDR3 end, and the missing part is taken from the germline J gene. V is TRBV7-9 and J is TRBJ1-5; D is uncertain. Germline V gives CDR1 SEHNR, CDR2 FQNEAQ (reference sequence). V lost 5 bases and J 6 bases, leaving 11 bases between the germline ends. The CDR3 covers 13 residues. The CDR3 sequence: CASSDNLGQPQHF. CDR3 DNA, as far as it was read: TGTGCCAGCAGCGACAACTTAGGTCAGCCC. The variable domain in full, with the rest retrieved from reference TRBV7-9 and TRBJ1-5, is DTGVSQNPRHKITKRGQNVTFRCDPISEHNRLYWYRQTLGQGPEFLTYFQNEAQLEKSRLLSDRFSAERPKGSFSTLEIQRTEQGDSAMYLCASSDNLGQPQHFGDGTRLSIL.

By frequency, this clone registers medium-sized. CDR3: CASSPTGPSNTGELFF. The sequenced CDR3 bases are TGTGCCAGCTCACCAACAGGACCCTCGAACACCGGGGAG. The J gene is TRBJ2-2, the V gene TRBV18; maybe TRBD1 (5 bases). The CDR3 end lies 3 residues beyond the end of the read and is filled in from the germline J gene. Between the trimmed V and J ends, which lost 2 bases and 0 bases, there was a span of 10 bases. Germline CDR1 KGHSH, CDR2 LQKENI. The CDR3 contains 16 residues.

In the case of this clone: Read data end 3 residues before the CDR3 end; the end is taken from the germline J gene. The chain joins TRBV7-2 to TRBJ1-6, with 7 bases matching TRBD1. Germline values: CDR1 SGHTA, CDR2 FQGNSA. With V trimmed by 2 bases and J by 7 bases, 5 bases remained unmatched. This CDR3 is built from 15 residues. CDR3 DNA (partial): TGTGCCAGCAGCTTATCAGCACAGGGGAATTCACCC. Residues: CASSLSAQGNSP. The complete CDR3 reads CASSLSAQGNSPLHF.

Note on this clone: The CDR3 end lies 3 residues beyond the end of the read and is filled in from the germline J gene. V and J are TRBV2 and TRBJ1-4; D is perhaps TRBD1 (5 bases). The V gene's germline CDR1 is SNHLY and CDR2 FYNNEI. This CDR3 has 14 amino acids. Trimming shortened V by 10 bases and J by 5 bases, and 17 bases separated the two germline ends. CDR3: CAMMGQGGNEKLFF. The part of the CDR3 DNA that was read is TGTGCCATGATGGGTCAGGGAGGCAATGAAAAA.

A word on this clone: With the read ending 3 residues before the CDR3 end, the germline J gene is used to fill in that end. V is TRBV5-1 and J is TRBJ2-7, with TRBD1 identical over 10 bases. V trimming: 4 bases; J trimming: 6 bases; junction bases outside the gene matches: 10. There are 15 residues in the CDR3. Germline values: CDR1 SGHRS, CDR2 YFSETQ. Here the CDR3 reads CASSGGQGVHGEQYF. The DNA read from the CDR3 is TGCGCCAGCAGCGGAGGACAGGGGGTACACGGCGAG.

Concerning this clone itself: The read ends 3 residues early relative to the CDR3; the germline J gene fills the gap. The chain links TRBV24-1 to TRBJ2-3; 15 positions agree with TRBD2. The CDR3 length is 17 residues. Losses at the gene ends were 4 bases for V and 5 bases for J; bases not matched to a gene: 6. Germline assignment: CDR1 KGHDR and CDR2 SFDVKD. The sequenced CDR3 bases are TGTGCCACCAGTGACCCGGGACTAGCGGGGGGTGGAGATACG. This encodes CATSDPGLAGGGDT. The full CDR3 is CATSDPGLAGGGDTQYF.

As to this clone: The CDR3 extends 3 residues past the end of the read, so its final part is completed from the germline J gene. The chain links TRBV12-3 or TRBV12-4 to TRBJ1-1, with D unresolved. The CDR3 loop spans 13 amino acids. V lost 5 bases and J 1 base, leaving 8 bases between the germline ends. The DNA read from the CDR3 is TGTGCCAGCAGTGCAGAGAGGAACACTGAA. Translated, it gives CASSAERNTE. The full CDR3 reads CASSAERNTEAFF.